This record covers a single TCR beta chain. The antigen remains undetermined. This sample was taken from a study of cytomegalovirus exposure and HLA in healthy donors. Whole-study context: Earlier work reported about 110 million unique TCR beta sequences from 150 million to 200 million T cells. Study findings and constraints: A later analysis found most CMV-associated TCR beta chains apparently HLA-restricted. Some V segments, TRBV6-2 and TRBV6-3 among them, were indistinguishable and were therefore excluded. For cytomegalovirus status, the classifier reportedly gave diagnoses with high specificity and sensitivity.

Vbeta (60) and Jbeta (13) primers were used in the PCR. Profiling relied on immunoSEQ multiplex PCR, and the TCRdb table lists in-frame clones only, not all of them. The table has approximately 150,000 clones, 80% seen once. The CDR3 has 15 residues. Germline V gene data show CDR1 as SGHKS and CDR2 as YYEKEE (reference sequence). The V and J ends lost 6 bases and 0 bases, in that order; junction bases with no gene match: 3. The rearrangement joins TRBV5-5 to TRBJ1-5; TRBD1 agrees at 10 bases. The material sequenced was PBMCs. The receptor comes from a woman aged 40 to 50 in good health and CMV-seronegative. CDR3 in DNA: TGTGCCAGCACCGGGACAGGGGATAGCAATCAGCCCCAGCATTTT. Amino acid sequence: CASTGTGDSNQPQHF.